The 15 T cell receptor beta chains in this list originate from one sample, sequenced in a study of CD8+ T cells in alopecia areata. Treatment of the sample: oral pan-JAK inhibitor, 5-10 mg twice daily. In each case, RNA was isolated and then reverse transcribed into cDNA as the sequencing template. Sequencing was performed with immunoSEQ multiplex PCR; in TCRdb, only in-frame clones are kept and a portion is missing. This table holds roughly 150,000 clones, 45% to 65% found once. Sequencing used CD8+ T cells sorted from blood, obtained at week 4, from a patient treated with tofacitinib. The origin of the receptors is a human donor with alopecia areata.

The chain is built from TRBV19 and TRBJ2-7, with TRBD1 as a possible D gene (5 bases). This CDR3 has 13 residues. V lost 5 bases to trimming and J lost 5 bases, with 13 bases between them. CDR1 LNHDA and CDR2 SQIVND come from the germline V gene (reference sequence). In DNA, the CDR3 is TGTGCCAGTAGTCTCAGGGTCATCGACGAGCAGTACTTC. Its protein is CASSLRVIDEQYF.

This clone was counted a single time. V and J are TRBV7-2 and TRBJ1-1; D ambiguous. The germline CDR1 and CDR2 sequences are SGHTA and FQGNSA. Trimming left V 4 bases short and J 11 bases short, with 8 bases between. CDR3 length: 10 residues. CDR3 amino acids: CASSSIGAFF. As DNA, the CDR3 is TGTGCCAGCAGCTCCATAGGGGCTTTCTTT.

In its sample, this clone was seen once. The chain is built from TRBV15 and TRBJ2-4; possible D gene TRBD1, 6 bases. Germline V gives CDR1 LNHNV, CDR2 YYDKDF (reference sequence). The CDR3 is made up of 18 amino acids. The ends were cut back, 4 bases at V and 0 bases at J, with 19 bases in the middle. CDR3 in DNA: TGTGCCACCAGCACCTCCAGGGGCCCCGGCATAGCCAAAAACATTCAGTACTTC. Its protein is CATSTSRGPGIAKNIQYF.

The chain links TRBV27 to TRBJ2-5, with 13 bases matching TRBD2. J was trimmed by 5 bases and V by 4 bases; bases with no gene match: 4. The CDR3 consists of 15 residues. The germline V gene encodes CDR1 MNHEY and CDR2 SMNVEV (reference sequence). CDR3 in amino acids: CASSYSTSGGETQYF. The CDR3 coding sequence is TGTGCCAGCAGTTACTCGACTAGCGGGGGGGAGACCCAGTACTTC.

The chain links TRBV7-9 to TRBJ2-3; 8 bases map to TRBD2. The CDR3 has 18 residues. V gave up 5 bases and J gave up 0 bases; unmatched junction bases: 13. Germline lookup yields CDR1 SEHNR and CDR2 FQNEAQ (reference sequence). The chain's CDR3 is CASSPFGDSGTSTDTQYF. Written as DNA, the CDR3 is TGTGCCAGCAGCCCCTTCGGTGATAGCGGGACAAGCACAGATACGCAGTATTTT. The whole variable domain, remainder taken from reference TRBV7-9 and TRBJ2-3, is DTGVSQNPRHKITKRGQNVTFRCDPISEHNRLYWYRQTLGQGPEFLTYFQNEAQLEKSRLLSDRFSAERPKGSFSTLEIQRTEQGDSAMYLCASSPFGDSGTSTDTQYFGPGTRLTVL.

The V and J genes are TRBV11-2 and TRBJ2-5; no definite D call. Per germline, CDR1 SGHAT and CDR2 FQNNGV. The CDR3 is 13 amino acids. Deletions cut 0 bases from V and 5 bases from J, with 7 bases between. Here the CDR3 reads CASSLELGETQYF. CDR3 nucleotide sequence: TGTGCCAGCAGCTTAGAGCTGGGCGAGACCCAGTACTTC.

This rearrangement joins TRBV6-5 to TRBJ2-7; the D is unclear. The CDR3 extends over 14 amino acids. V lost 6 bases to trimming and J lost 5 bases, with 17 bases between them. Germline lookup yields CDR1 MNHEY and CDR2 SVGAGI. This CDR3 is CASSPGLVSDEQYF. The DNA of the CDR3 is TGTGCCAGCAGCCCTGGGCTCGTAAGCGACGAGCAGTACTTC.

Regarding this clone: Other DNA sequences within the sample encode an identical CDR3. The V gene is TRBV30, the J gene TRBJ2-1; D may match TRBD1 or TRBD2 (6 bases each). Per germline, CDR1 GTSNPN and CDR2 SVGIG (reference sequence). V was pared by 0 bases and J by 9 bases, with 9 bases between. The CDR3 sequence is 12 residues long. The CDR3 reads CAWSVGGGEQFF. DNA of the CDR3: TGTGCCTGGAGTGTCGGGGGCGGTGAGCAGTTCTTC.

The chain is built from TRBV4-2 and TRBJ1-1, with TRBD1 as a possible D gene (5 bases). With 1 base removed from V and 2 bases from J, the gap between germline ends came to 11 bases. CDR3 size: 15 residues. Per germline, CDR1 LGHNA and CDR2 YNFKEQ. The CDR3 here is CASSQVRQRNTEAFF. The CDR3 DNA reads TGTGCCAGCAGCCAAGTTCGACAGAGAAACACTGAAGCTTTCTTT.

The chain employs TRBV27 and TRBJ2-3; D is unclear. The CDR3 is 12 residues long. CDR1 and CDR2 (germline): MNHEY, SMNVEV (reference sequence). Trimming cost V 5 bases and J 5 bases, with 8 bases left between them. The DNA of the CDR3 is TGTGCCAGCAGTCAAGGAGAAGATACGCAGTATTTT. The encoded protein is CASSQGEDTQYF.

This chain connects TRBV13 to TRBJ2-1; possibly TRBD2 for D (6 bases). CDR1 is PRHDT and CDR2 is FYEKMQ in the germline V gene (reference sequence). The CDR3 loop spans 14 amino acids. Trimming left V 6 bases short and J 7 bases short, with 16 bases between. CDR3 amino acids: CASSWDSRANEQFF. The CDR3 region has the DNA TGTGCCAGCAGTTGGGACTCCCGAGCGAATGAGCAGTTCTTC.

The chain is built from TRBV4-1 and TRBJ1-6; possible D gene TRBD1, 5 bases. This CDR3 contains 14 residues. Trimming stripped 1 base from V and 8 bases from J, with 9 bases between. CDR1 is MGHRA, CDR2 YSYEKL, per germline. The CDR3 DNA sequence: TGCGCCAGCAGCCAAGGGGACGGAGATTCACCCCTCCACTTT. Translation gives CASSQGDGDSPLHF.

This clone was recorded once. CDR3 amino acids: CASSPEGANEQFF. The CDR3 coding sequence is TGTGCCAGCAGCCCCGAGGGGGCGAATGAGCAGTTCTTC. V is TRBV5-6 and J is TRBJ2-1, with 7 bases fitting TRBD1. CDR3 length equals 13 residues. The germline V gene encodes CDR1 SGHDT and CDR2 YYEEEE. Trimming removed 4 bases from V and 7 bases from J; junction bases left unmatched: 5.

The chain carries TRBV13 and TRBJ1-2; D ambiguous. In germline, CDR1 is PRHDT, CDR2 FYEKMQ (reference sequence). The CDR3 has 13 amino acids. Trimming stripped 6 bases from V and 9 bases from J, with 17 bases between. The CDR3: CASRDITGTRYTF. The DNA of the CDR3 is TGTGCCAGCAGGGATATTACCGGAACTCGCTACACCTTC.

The chain carries TRBV30 and TRBJ2-3; perhaps TRBD2 as D (5 bases). The ends were cut back, 0 bases at V and 4 bases at J, with 8 bases in the middle. CDR1 is GTSNPN and CDR2 is SVGIG in the germline V gene (reference sequence). This CDR3 is built from 13 residues. The CDR3 protein is CAWSVLVPDTQYF. In DNA form, the CDR3 reads TGTGCCTGGAGTGTACTAGTCCCAGATACGCAGTATTTT.